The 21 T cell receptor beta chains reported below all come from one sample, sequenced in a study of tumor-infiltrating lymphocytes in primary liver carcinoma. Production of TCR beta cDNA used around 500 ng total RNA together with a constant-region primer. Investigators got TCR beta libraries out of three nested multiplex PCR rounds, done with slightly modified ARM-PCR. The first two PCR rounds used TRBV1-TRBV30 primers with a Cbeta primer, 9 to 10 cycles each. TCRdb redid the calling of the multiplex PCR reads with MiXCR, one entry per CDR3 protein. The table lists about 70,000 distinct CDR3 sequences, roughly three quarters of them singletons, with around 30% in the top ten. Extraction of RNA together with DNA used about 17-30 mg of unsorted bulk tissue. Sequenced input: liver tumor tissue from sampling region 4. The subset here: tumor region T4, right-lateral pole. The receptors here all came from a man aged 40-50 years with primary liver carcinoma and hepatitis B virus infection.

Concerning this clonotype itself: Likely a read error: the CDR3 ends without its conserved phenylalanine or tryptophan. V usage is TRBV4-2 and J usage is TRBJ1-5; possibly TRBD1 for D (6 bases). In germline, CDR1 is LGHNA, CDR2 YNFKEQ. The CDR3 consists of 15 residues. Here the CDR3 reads CARSPGGGDNQPQHL. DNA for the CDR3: TGTGCCAGGAGCCCTGGAGGGGGTGACAATCAGCCCCAGCATTTA.

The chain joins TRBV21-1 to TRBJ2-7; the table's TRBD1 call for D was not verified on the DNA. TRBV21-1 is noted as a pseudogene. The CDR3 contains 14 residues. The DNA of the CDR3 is TGTGCCAGCAGCAAAGTCAAGGAAAGGGGGTCCCAGCACTTC. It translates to CASSKVKERGSQHF.

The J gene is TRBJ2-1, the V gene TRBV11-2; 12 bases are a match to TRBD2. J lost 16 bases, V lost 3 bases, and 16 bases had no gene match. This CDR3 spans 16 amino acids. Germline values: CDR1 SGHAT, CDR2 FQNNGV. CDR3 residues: CASSFRLAGDFNEFFF. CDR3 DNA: TGTGCCAGCAGCTTTCGACTAGCGGGAGATTTCAATGAGTTCTTCTTC.

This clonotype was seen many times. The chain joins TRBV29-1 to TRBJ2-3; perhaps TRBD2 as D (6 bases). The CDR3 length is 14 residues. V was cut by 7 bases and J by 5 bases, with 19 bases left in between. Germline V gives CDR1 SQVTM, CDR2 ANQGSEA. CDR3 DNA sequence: TGCAGCGCCTCCGGGACTTCCGCTAAAGATACGCAGTATTTT. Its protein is CSASGTSAKDTQYF.

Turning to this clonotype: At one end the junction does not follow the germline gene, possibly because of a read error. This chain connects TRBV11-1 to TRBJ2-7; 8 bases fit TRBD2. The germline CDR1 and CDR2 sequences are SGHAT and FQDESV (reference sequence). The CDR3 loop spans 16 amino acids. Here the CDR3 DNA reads TGTGCCAGCAGTGGGAGACGGGGGGGCTCTACCTACGAGCAGTATTTC. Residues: CASSGRRGGSTYEQYF.

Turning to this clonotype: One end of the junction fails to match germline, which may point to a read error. The chain's CDR3 is CANSLSVGLLGGGYEQYF. In nucleotides, the CDR3 is TGTGCCAACAGCTTATCCGTTGGACTATTGGGAGGGGGGTACGAGCAGTACTTC. The rearrangement uses TRBV11-2 and TRBJ2-7; perhaps TRBD2 as D (7 bases). CDR3 length: 18 amino acids. Germline assignment: CDR1 SGHAT and CDR2 FQNNGV.

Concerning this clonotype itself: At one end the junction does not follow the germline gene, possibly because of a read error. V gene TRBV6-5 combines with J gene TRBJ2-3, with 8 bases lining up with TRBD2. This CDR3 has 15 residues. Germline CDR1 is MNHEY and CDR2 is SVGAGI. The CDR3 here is CASNLAGGTTDMQYF. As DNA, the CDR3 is TGTGCCAGCAATCTGGCGGGAGGTACTACAGATATGCAGTATTTT.

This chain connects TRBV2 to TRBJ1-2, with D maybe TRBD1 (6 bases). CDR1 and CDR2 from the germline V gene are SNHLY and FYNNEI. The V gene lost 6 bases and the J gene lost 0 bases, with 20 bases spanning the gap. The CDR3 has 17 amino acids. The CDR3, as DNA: TGTGCCAGCAGGCCCCTACAACAGGGTTTAGCTAACTATGGCTACACCTTC. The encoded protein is CASRPLQQGLANYGYTF.

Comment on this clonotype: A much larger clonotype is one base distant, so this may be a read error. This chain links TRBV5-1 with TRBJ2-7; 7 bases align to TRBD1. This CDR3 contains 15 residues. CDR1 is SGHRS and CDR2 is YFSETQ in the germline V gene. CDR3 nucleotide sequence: TGCGCCAGCAGCTTGGACAGGGGTAACTCCTACAAGCAGTACTTC. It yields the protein CASSLDRGNSYKQYF.

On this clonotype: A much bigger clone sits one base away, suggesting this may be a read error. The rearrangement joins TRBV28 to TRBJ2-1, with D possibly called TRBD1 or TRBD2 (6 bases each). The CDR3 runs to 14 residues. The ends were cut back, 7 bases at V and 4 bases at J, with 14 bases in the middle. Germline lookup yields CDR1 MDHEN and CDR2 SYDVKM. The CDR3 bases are TGTGCCAGCAAAGACGGGGGCGATTACAATGAGCAGTTCTTC. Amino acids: CASKDGGDYNEQFF.

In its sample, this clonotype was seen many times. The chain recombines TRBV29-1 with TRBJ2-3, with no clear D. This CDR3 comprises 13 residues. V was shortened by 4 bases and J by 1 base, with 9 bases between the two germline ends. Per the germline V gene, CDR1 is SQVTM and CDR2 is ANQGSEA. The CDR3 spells CSVGPPGTDTQYF. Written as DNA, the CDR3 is TGCAGCGTTGGCCCACCAGGCACAGATACGCAGTATTTT.

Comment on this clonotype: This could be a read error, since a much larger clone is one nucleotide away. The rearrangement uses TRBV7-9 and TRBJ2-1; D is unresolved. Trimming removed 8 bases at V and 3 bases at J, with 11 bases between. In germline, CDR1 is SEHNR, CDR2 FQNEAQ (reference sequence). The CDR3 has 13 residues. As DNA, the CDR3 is TGTGCCAGCCCCAAGGGCTACTACAATGAGCAGTTCTTC. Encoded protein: CASPKGYYNEQFF. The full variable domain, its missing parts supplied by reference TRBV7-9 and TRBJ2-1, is DTGVSQNPRHKITKRGQNVTFRCDPISEHNRLYWYRQTLGQGPEFLTYFQNEAQLEKSRLLSDRFSAERPKGSFSTLEIQRTEQGDSAMYLCASPKGYYNEQFFGPGTRLTVL.

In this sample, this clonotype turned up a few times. DNA for the CDR3: TGTGCCAGCAGCCCGATCCCCCGGGACAGGGGATCTACCAATCAGCCCCAGCATTTT. Encoded protein: CASSPIPRDRGSTNQPQHF. The chain joins TRBV9 to TRBJ1-5, with 10 bases that match TRBD1. This CDR3 is 19 amino acids long. CDR1 is SGDLS and CDR2 is YYNGEE in the germline V gene. The V and J ends lost 4 bases and 3 bases, in that order; junction bases with no gene match: 16. The full variable domain, its missing parts supplied by reference TRBV9 and TRBJ1-5, is DSGVTQTPKHLITATGQRVTLRCSPRSGDLSVYWYQQSLDQGLQFLIQYYNGEERAKGNILERFSAQQFPDLHSELNLSSLELGDSALYFCASSPIPRDRGSTNQPQHFGDGTRLSIL.

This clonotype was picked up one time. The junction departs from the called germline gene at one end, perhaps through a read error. The CDR3 sequence is CAGSFTRAGIITDTQYF. The CDR3 nucleotides read TGTGCCGGCAGCTTCACCCGAGCGGGGATCATCACAGATACGCAGTATTTT. J is TRBJ2-3 and V is TRBV11-2; 7 bases are shared with TRBD2. The germline gives CDR1 SGHAT, CDR2 FQNNGV. CDR3 length: 17 amino acids.

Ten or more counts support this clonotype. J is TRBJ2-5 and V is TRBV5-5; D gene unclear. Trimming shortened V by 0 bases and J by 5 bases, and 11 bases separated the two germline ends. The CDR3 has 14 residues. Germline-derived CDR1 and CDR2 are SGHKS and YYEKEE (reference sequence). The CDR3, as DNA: TGTGCCAGCAGCTTGGGGGATAGCAGGGAGACCCAGTACTTC. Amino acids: CASSLGDSRETQYF.

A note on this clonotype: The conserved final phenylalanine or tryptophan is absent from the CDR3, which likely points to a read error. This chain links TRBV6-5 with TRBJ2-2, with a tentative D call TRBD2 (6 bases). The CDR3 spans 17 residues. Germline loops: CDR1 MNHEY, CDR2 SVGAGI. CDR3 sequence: CASSSRPPGLNTGGLFC. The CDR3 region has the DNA TGTGCCAGCAGTTCCCGTCCCCCAGGGTTAAACACCGGGGGGCTGTTTTGT.

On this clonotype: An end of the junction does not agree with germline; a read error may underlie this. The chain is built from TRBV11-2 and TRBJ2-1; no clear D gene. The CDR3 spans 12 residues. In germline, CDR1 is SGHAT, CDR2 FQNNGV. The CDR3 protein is CASSAEYNEQFF. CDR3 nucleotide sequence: TGTGCCAGCAGCGCGGAGTATAATGAACAGTTCTTC.

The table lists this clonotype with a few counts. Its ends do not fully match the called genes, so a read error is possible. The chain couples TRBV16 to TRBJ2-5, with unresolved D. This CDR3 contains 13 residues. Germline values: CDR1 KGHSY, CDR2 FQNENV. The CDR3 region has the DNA TGTGCCAGCGGCCAATTCCCCGCGGAGACTCAGTACTTC. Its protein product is CASGQFPAETQYF.

The CDR3 bases are TGTGCCAGCAGCAAGACAACCAACACCGAGCAGCTGTTTTTT. It specifies CASSKTTNTEQLFF. The V and J genes are TRBV6-2 or TRBV6-3 and TRBJ2-2; D uncertain. Deletions cut 6 bases from V and 12 bases from J, with 20 bases between. Germline V lookup: CDR1 MNHEY, CDR2 SVGEGT. The CDR3 has 14 amino acids.

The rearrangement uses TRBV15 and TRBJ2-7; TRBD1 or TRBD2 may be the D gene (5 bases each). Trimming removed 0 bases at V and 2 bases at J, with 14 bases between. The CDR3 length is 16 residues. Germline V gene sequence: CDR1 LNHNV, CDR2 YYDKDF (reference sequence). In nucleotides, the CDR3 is TGTGCCACCAGCAGAGATCGGGGCTACGTGGCCTACGAGCAGTACTTC. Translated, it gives CATSRDRGYVAYEQYF.

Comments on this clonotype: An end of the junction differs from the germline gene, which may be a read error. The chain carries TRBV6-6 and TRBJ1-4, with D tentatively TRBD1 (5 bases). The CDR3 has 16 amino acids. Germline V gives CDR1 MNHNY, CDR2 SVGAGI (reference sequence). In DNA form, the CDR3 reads TGTGCCAGCAATACCGGGGGACGCCGGGGAGAAGAAAAACTGCTTTTT. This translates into CASNTGGRRGEEKLLF.